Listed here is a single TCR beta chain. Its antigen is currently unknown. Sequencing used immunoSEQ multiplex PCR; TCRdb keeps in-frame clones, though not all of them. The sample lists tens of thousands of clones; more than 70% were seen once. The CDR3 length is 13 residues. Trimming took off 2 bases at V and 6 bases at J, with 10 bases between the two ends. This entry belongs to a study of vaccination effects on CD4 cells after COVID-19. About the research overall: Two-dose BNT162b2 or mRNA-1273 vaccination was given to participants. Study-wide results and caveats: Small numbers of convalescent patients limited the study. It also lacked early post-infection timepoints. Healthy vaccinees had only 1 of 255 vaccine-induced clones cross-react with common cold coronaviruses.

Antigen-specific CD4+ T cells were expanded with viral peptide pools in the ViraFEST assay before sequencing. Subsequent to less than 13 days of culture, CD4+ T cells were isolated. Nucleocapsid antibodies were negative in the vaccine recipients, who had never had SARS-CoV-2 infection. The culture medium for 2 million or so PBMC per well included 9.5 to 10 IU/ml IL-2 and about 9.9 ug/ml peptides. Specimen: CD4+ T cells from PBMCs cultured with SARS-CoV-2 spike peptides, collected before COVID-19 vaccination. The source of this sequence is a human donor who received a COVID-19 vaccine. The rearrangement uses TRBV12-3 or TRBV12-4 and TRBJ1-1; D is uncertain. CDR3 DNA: TGTGCCAGCAGTTTAAGGCCCGGGCCTGAAGCTTTCTTT. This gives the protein CASSLRPGPEAFF.